Listed here are 2 T cell receptor beta chains from one sample, sequenced in a study of blood T cell repertoires in COVID-19. This table comes from immunoSEQ multiplex PCR, and its TCRdb copy is limited to in-frame clones, with some not included. Among around 16,000 clones listed, roughly 89% were seen once. The sample consisted of peripheral blood. These receptors originate from a man aged 60 to 69 with acute or convalescent COVID-19.

The gene calls are TRBV5-1 and TRBJ2-7; the match to TRBD1 covers 9 bases. CDR1 and CDR2 (germline): SGHRS, YFSETQ. The CDR3 covers 16 residues. V lost 4 bases to trimming and J lost 3 bases; unmatched junction nucleotides: 11. CDR3 region: CASSPGEGQGFYEQYF. CDR3 in DNA: TGCGCCAGCAGCCCGGGGGAGGGACAGGGCTTCTACGAGCAGTACTTC.

The genes are TRBV18 and TRBJ2-1, with TRBD1 matching over 7 bases. The CDR3 totals 12 residues. Germline-derived CDR1 and CDR2 are KGHSH and LQKENI. J lost 4 bases, V lost 6 bases, and 0 bases had no gene match. CDR3 nucleotides: TGTGCCAGCTCGGACAGGTACAATGAGCAGTTCTTC. This codes for CASSDRYNEQFF.